This T cell receptor beta chain appears in the sequencing data of a study of CD8+ T cells in alopecia areata. Study-level information: Treatment ran 6 to 18 months, with 6 months of follow-up afterward. Study-wide results and limits: Clonality was higher in lesional than normal scalp, especially in alopecia totalis/universalis.

RNA was isolated and reverse transcribed to cDNA, the sequencing template. Using immunoSEQ multiplex PCR, the repertoire was profiled, and TCRdb retains in-frame clones only, with some absent. The sample shows over 85,000 clones, 40% to 45% of them seen only once. Peripheral blood and lesional scalp punch biopsies came from alopecia areata patients. Sorting from PBMCs produced CD4+ and CD8+ T cells. About this clone itself: Its specificity is not known.

CDR3 length equals 16 residues. Trimming removed 0 bases from V and 3 bases from J, with 12 bases in between. Germline V gene data show CDR1 as MNHNY and CDR2 as SVGAGI (reference sequence). Sequenced: CD4+ T cells sorted from blood. V usage is TRBV6-6 and J usage is TRBJ1-5; D uncertain. The sequence came from a human donor with alopecia areata. The CDR3 nucleotides read TGTGCCAGCAGTTACTCGGGGTCCCCATTCAATCAGCCCCAGCATTTT. Its translation is CASSYSGSPFNQPQHF.